One sample yielded the 16 T cell receptor beta chains listed below, sequenced in a study of T cell responses to AZD1222 COVID-19 vaccine. Some clones are missing from TCRdb's copy, which holds only in-frame ones; the method was immunoSEQ multiplex PCR. Here the sample spans around 160,000 clones, about 93% being singletons. The sample was peripheral blood, taken on day 0 of AZD1222 vaccination. These receptors were taken from an adult in good health.

The chain uses TRBV28 and TRBJ2-7; a weak D match, TRBD2 (5 bases). V was trimmed by 4 bases and J by 7 bases, leaving 17 bases between them. The CDR3 loop spans 14 amino acids. In germline, CDR1 is MDHEN, CDR2 SYDVKM. The CDR3 reads CASSSLAKSREQYF. DNA for the CDR3: TGTGCCAGCAGTTCATTAGCGAAATCAAGAGAGCAGTACTTC.

J is TRBJ1-3 and V is TRBV5-1; maybe TRBD1 (5 bases). Trimming shortened V by 5 bases and J by 5 bases, and 11 bases separated the two germline ends. The V gene's germline CDR1 is SGHRS and CDR2 YFSETQ. The CDR3 consists of 13 residues. CDR3 bases: TGCGCCAGCAGAGAACAGGCCAGAAACACCATATATTTT. The encoded protein is CASREQARNTIYF.

The V gene is TRBV5-1, the J gene TRBJ2-7; TRBD2 agrees at 9 bases. Per germline, CDR1 SGHRS and CDR2 YFSETQ. V dropped 1 base and J dropped 6; count of bases not matched to a gene: 5. This CDR3 is built from 14 residues. The CDR3 sequence: CASSLYRGRVEQYF. The CDR3 nucleotides are TGCGCCAGCAGCTTGTACCGCGGGAGGGTCGAGCAGTACTTC.

V usage is TRBV12-3 or TRBV12-4 and J usage is TRBJ1-1; 9 bases are a match to TRBD1. Unmatched junction bases numbered 5, after V lost 9 bases and J lost 3 bases. The CDR3 consists of 13 residues. The CDR3 coding sequence is TGTGCCAGTGGGGACAGGGTTCACACTGAAGCTTTCTTT. Encoded protein: CASGDRVHTEAFF.

V is TRBV27 and J is TRBJ2-7, with D possibly being TRBD2 (5 bases). The CDR3 length is 13 residues. The ends were cut back, 8 bases at V and 3 bases at J, with 14 bases in the middle. CDR1 and CDR2 (germline): MNHEY, SMNVEV (reference sequence). The CDR3 DNA reads as TGTGCCAGCTCGGAGGTCCCATTCTACGAGCAGTACTTC. As protein: CASSEVPFYEQYF.

The chain combines TRBV5-1 with TRBJ1-4; 11 positions match TRBD1. V gave up 4 bases and J gave up 4 bases; unmatched junction bases: 6. The CDR3 extends over 16 amino acids. Germline CDR1 SGHRS, CDR2 YFSETQ. CDR3: CASSVRDRGINEKLFF. The CDR3 DNA reads as TGCGCCAGCAGCGTCCGGGACAGGGGGATTAATGAAAAACTGTTTTTT.

The chain carries TRBV19 and TRBJ1-4; no clear D. V lost 6 bases and J 4 bases, leaving 9 bases between the germline ends. Per the germline V gene, CDR1 is LNHDA and CDR2 is SQIVND (reference sequence). The CDR3 sequence is 13 residues long. For the CDR3, the DNA is TGTGCCAGTAGAGACAACCTTAATGAAAAACTGTTTTTT. It specifies CASRDNLNEKLFF.

In nucleotides, the CDR3 is TGTGCCAGCAGCCGAGGAGTACTACTGAATACTTTGAAAGCTTTCTTT. It specifies CASSRGVLLNTLKAFF. V and J are TRBV14 and TRBJ1-1; D is uncertain. V was clipped by 4 bases and J by 9 bases, with 24 bases between them. This CDR3 spans 16 amino acids. Per the germline V gene, CDR1 is SGHDN and CDR2 is FVKESK.

This chain uses TRBV4-2 with TRBJ1-1; D may be TRBD1 (5 bases). The V end was cut by 0 bases, the J end by 5 bases, with 13 bases between. This CDR3 comprises 15 residues. Germline CDR1 and CDR2: LGHNA and YNFKEQ. This CDR3 reads CASSQDGQGGTEAFF. In nucleotides, the CDR3 is TGTGCCAGCAGCCAAGACGGACAAGGTGGGACTGAAGCTTTCTTT.

This chain joins TRBV6-4 and TRBJ1-1; D is unclear. The CDR3 length is 12 residues. Germline CDR1 MRHNA, CDR2 SNTAGT. Trimming took 2 bases from V and 7 from J, leaving 8 bases between them. CDR3 DNA: TGTGCCAGCAGTGACGGACTAAATGAAGCTTTCTTT. Protein: CASSDGLNEAFF.

The V and J genes are TRBV11-2 and TRBJ2-7; D tentatively reads TRBD1 or TRBD2 (5 bases each). V shed 3 bases and J shed 4 bases, with 13 bases lying between them. The CDR3 contains 14 residues. CDR1 is SGHAT and CDR2 is FQNNGV in the germline V gene. CDR3 sequence reads: CASSFDRLLYEQYF. The CDR3 nucleotides read TGTGCCAGCAGCTTCGACAGACTACTTTACGAGCAGTACTTC.

The chain joins TRBV4-2 to TRBJ1-1; D possibly corresponds to TRBD1 (5 bases). The length of the CDR3 is 13 residues. CDR1 and CDR2 (germline): LGHNA, YNFKEQ. Trimming stripped 5 bases from V and 1 base from J, with 8 bases between. CDR3 DNA: TGTGCCAGCAGCTGGGGCAGGAACACTGAAGCTTTCTTT. Amino acid sequence: CASSWGRNTEAFF.

The genes are TRBV6-4 and TRBJ1-3, with 8 bases that match TRBD1. The CDR3 contains 18 residues. CDR1 MRHNA and CDR2 SNTAGT come from the germline V gene. Unmatched junction bases numbered 13, after V lost 3 bases and J lost 3 bases. CDR3 region: CASSETTGVIPHGNTIYF. The CDR3 DNA is TGTGCCAGCAGTGAAACGACAGGGGTAATTCCCCATGGAAACACCATATATTTT.

V and J are TRBV4-3 and TRBJ2-1; perhaps TRBD1 as D (5 bases). Germline lookup yields CDR1 LGHNA and CDR2 YSLEER. CDR3 length: 16 residues. Trimming stripped 3 bases from V and 0 bases from J, with 12 bases between. The CDR3 protein is CASSQFMDTSYNEQFF. The CDR3 nucleotides read TGCGCCAGCAGCCAGTTTATGGACACCTCCTACAATGAGCAGTTCTTC.

The CDR3 nucleotides are TGTGCCAGCAGCCCTAATTCACGGTCTGAAGCTTTCTTT. Translated, it gives CASSPNSRSEAFF. The chain links TRBV11-1 to TRBJ1-1; D is unresolved. Germline V gene lookup returns CDR1 SGHAT and CDR2 FQDESV (reference sequence). This CDR3 is 13 amino acids long. V lost 5 bases to trimming and J lost 6 bases, with 13 bases between them.

This clone was observed a single time. The V gene is TRBV7-3, the J gene TRBJ2-1, with 7 bases fitting TRBD1. V lost 6 bases, J lost 0 bases, and 5 bases stayed unmatched. The CDR3 has 15 residues. Germline-derived CDR1 and CDR2 are SGHTA and FQGTGA. CDR3 protein: CASRGTGVSYNEQFF. CDR3 sequence (DNA): TGTGCCAGCAGGGGAACAGGGGTCTCCTACAATGAGCAGTTCTTC.